A single sample gave rise to the 2 T cell receptor beta chains below, sequenced in a study of blood T cell repertoires in COVID-19. Using immunoSEQ multiplex PCR, the repertoire was profiled, and TCRdb retains in-frame clones only, with some absent. The sample lists nearly 55,000 clones, roughly 79% seen once, with 14% to 15% in the top ten. The sequenced material came from peripheral blood. Every receptor here comes from a human donor with active or convalescent COVID-19. The donor label of this sample is uncertain.

V usage is TRBV29-1 and J usage is TRBJ2-1, with D possibly TRBD1 on 6 matching bases. The CDR3 covers 13 residues. Germline lookup yields CDR1 SQVTM and CDR2 ANQGSEA. Deletions cut 3 bases from V and 10 bases from J, with 16 bases between. The CDR3 sequence: CSVERGNTGEQFF. The CDR3 bases are TGCAGCGTTGAGAGGGGTAATACAGGGGAGCAGTTCTTC.

This clone was seen more than once but under ten times. The chain links TRBV6-5 to TRBJ2-7; TRBD1 aligns across 9 bases. V shed 3 bases and J 7 bases; nucleotides not matched to a gene: 13. CDR1 is MNHEY, CDR2 SVGAGI, per germline. This CDR3 has 16 residues. The CDR3 loop reads CASSYIWTGESGEQYF. CDR3 bases: TGTGCCAGCAGTTATATCTGGACAGGGGAAAGCGGAGAGCAGTACTTC.